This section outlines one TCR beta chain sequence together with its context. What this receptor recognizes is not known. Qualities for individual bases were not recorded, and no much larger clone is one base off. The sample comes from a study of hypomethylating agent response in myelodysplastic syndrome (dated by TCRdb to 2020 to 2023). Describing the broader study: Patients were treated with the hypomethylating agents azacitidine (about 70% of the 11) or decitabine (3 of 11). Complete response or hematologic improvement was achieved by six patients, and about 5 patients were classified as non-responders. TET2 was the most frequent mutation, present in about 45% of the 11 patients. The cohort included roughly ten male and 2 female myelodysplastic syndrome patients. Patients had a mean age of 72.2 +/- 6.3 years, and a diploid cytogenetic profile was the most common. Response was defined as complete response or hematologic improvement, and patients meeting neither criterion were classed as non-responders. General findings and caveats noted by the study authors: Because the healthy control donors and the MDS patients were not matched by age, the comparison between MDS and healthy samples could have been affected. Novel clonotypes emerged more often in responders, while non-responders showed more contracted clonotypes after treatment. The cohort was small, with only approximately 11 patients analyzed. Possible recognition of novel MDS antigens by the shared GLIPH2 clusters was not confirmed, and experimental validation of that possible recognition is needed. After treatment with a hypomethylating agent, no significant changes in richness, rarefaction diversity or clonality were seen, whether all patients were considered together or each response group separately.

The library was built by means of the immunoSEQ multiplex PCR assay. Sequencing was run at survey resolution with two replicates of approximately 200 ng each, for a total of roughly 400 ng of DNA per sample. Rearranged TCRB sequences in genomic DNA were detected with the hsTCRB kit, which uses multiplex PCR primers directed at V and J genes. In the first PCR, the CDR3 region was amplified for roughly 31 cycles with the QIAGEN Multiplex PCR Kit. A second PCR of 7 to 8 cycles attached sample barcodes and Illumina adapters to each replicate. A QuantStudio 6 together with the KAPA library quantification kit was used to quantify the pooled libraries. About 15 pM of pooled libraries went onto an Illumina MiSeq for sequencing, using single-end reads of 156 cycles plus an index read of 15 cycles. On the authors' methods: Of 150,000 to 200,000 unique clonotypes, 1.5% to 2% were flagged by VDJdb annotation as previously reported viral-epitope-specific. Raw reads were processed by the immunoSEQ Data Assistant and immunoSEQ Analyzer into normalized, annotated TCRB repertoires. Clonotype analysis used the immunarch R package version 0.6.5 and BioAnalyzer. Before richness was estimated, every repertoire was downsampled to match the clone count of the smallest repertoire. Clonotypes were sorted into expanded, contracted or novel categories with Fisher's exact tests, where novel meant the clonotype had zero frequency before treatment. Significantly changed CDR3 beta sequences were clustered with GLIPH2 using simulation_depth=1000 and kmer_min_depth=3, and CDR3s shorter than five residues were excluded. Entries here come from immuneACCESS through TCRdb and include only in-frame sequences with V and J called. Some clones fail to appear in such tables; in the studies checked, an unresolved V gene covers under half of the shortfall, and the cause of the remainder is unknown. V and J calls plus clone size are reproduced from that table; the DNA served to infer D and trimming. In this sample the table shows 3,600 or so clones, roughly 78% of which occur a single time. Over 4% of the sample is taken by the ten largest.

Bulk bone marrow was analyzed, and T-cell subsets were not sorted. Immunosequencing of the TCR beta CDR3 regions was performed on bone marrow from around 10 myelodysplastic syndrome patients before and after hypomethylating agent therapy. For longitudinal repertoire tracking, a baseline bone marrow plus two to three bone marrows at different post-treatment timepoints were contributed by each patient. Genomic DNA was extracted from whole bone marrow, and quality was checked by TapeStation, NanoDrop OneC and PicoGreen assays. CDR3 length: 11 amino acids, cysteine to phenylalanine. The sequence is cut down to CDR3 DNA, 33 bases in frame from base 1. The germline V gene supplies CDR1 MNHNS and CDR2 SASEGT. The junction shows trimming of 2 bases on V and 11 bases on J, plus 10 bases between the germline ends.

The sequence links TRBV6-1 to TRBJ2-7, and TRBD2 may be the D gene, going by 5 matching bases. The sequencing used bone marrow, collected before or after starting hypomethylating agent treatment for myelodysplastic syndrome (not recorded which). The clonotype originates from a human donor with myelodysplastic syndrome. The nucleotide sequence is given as TGTGCCAGCAGTGAACCGGGGAACGAGTACTTC. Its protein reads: CASSEPGNEYF.